This note documents a single T cell receptor (beta chain) sequence. This entry belongs to a study of cytomegalovirus exposure and HLA in healthy donors. Use of 60 Vbeta and 13 Jbeta primers characterized the PCR. TCRdb's copy holds only in-frame clones and misses some; the assay was immunoSEQ multiplex PCR. The table lists around 140,000 clones, 70% to 85% of them singletons. The sequence came from a male donor in good health and CMV-seropositive. The specimen sequenced was PBMCs.

The CDR3 coding sequence is TGCGCCAGCAGCTTGGGGGGACAGGCCACCGGAGAGACCCAGTACTTC. Its translation is CASSLGGQATGETQYF. The gene calls are TRBV5-1 and TRBJ2-5; TRBD1 matches 8 bases. After removal of 0 bases from V and 4 bases from J, the junction contained 8 bases not matched to a gene. Germline V gene sequence: CDR1 SGHRS, CDR2 YFSETQ. The CDR3 covers 16 residues.